One and the same sample provided the 13 T cell receptor beta chains below, sequenced in a study of shared clonotypes between healthy human individuals. Assay: immunoSEQ multiplex PCR; the TCRdb copy retains only in-frame clones and omits some. The sample has roughly 2.5 million clones, 90% to 95% seen once. Input material: naive CD4+ T cells sorted from blood. Described subset: CD45RA+ positively selected. All receptors derive from a man between 18 and 35 years old in good health.

The chain couples TRBV7-9 to TRBJ2-5; TRBD1 aligns across 9 bases. The germline V gene has CDR1 SEHNR and CDR2 FQNEAQ (reference sequence). The ends lost 5 bases at V and 2 bases at J; junction bases unmatched: 6. CDR3 size: 15 residues. CDR3 nucleotide sequence: TGTGCCAGCAGCCAAGGACAGGGGCCACAAGAGACCCAGTACTTC. This codes for CASSQGQGPQETQYF.

This chain joins TRBV2 and TRBJ2-5; no firm D call. The germline gives CDR1 SNHLY, CDR2 FYNNEI. The V end was cut by 2 bases, the J end by 1 base, with 14 bases between. The CDR3 runs 16 residues. For the CDR3, the DNA is TGTGCCAGCAGTGAATTGAGGCCAGGCTCCCAAGAGACCCAGTACTTC. Its protein is CASSELRPGSQETQYF.

J is TRBJ1-4 and V is TRBV28, with D unclear. The CDR3 sequence is 17 residues long. CDR1 is MDHEN, CDR2 SYDVKM, per germline. V lost 2 bases to trimming and J lost 4 bases, with 17 bases between them. The CDR3 reads CASSLASYLRVNEKLFF. In DNA form, the CDR3 reads TGTGCCAGCAGTTTAGCCTCCTACCTCCGTGTTAATGAAAAACTGTTTTTT. The entire variable domain, with the rest obtained from reference TRBV28 and TRBJ1-4, is as follows: DVKVTQSSRYLVKRTGEKVFLECVQDMDHENMFWYRQDPGLGLRLIYFSYDVKMKEKGDIPEGYSVSREKKERFSLILESASTNQTSMYLCASSLASYLRVNEKLFFGSGTQLSVL.

This chain links TRBV6-1 with TRBJ2-7; no clear D. V lost 6 bases and J lost 3, with 6 bases in between. In germline, CDR1 is MNHNS, CDR2 SASEGT. The CDR3 covers 11 residues. The CDR3 nucleotides read TGTGCCAGCAGGACCGTCTACGAGCAGTACTTC. Its protein is CASRTVYEQYF.

The chain carries TRBV7-6 and TRBJ2-3, with a weak D call TRBD2 (6 bases). Germline V gene sequence: CDR1 SGHVS, CDR2 FNYEAQ. The CDR3 consists of 16 residues. Trimming took off 1 base at V and 7 bases at J, with 18 bases between the two ends. CDR3 sequence reads: CASSLELGVGRNTQYF. The CDR3 coding sequence is TGTGCCAGCAGCTTAGAACTTGGGGTAGGGAGGAATACGCAGTATTTT. Drawing the rest from reference TRBV7-6 and TRBJ2-3, the complete variable domain is GAGVSQSPRYKVTKRGQDVALRCDPISGHVSLYWYRQALGQGPEFLTYFNYEAQQDKSGLPNDRFSAERPEGSISTLTIQRTEQRDSAMYRCASSLELGVGRNTQYFGPGTRLTVL.

This clone showed up just a few times. The chain joins TRBV2 to TRBJ1-5; 8 bases are shared with TRBD1. Trimming cost V 4 bases and J 5 bases; bases outside gene matches: 4. The CDR3 sequence is 14 residues long. Looked up from germline, CDR1 is SNHLY and CDR2 is FYNNEI. Here the CDR3 reads CASSGTGFDQPQHF. The CDR3 DNA reads TGTGCCAGCAGTGGGACAGGGTTCGATCAGCCCCAGCATTTT. The full variable domain, rest sourced from reference TRBV2 and TRBJ1-5, is EPEVTQTPSHQVTQMGQEVILRCVPISNHLYFYWYRQILGQKVEFLVSFYNNEISEKSEIFDDQFSVERPDGSNFTLKIRSTKLEDSAMYFCASSGTGFDQPQHFGDGTRLSIL.

The V call is TRBV6-5, the J call TRBJ2-7; D tentatively fits TRBD1 or TRBD2 (5 bases each). The germline V gene encodes CDR1 MNHEY and CDR2 SVGAGI. V was pared by 7 bases and J by 2 bases, with 18 bases between. The CDR3 runs 15 residues. The CDR3 DNA reads TGTGCCAGCATCCAACCCGGGACGGCCGCCTACGAGCAGTACTTC. Its protein is CASIQPGTAAYEQYF.

V gene TRBV19 combines with J gene TRBJ2-1; 12 nucleotides agree with TRBD2. The germline V gene encodes CDR1 LNHDA and CDR2 SQIVND (reference sequence). V was pared by 6 bases and J by 4 bases, with 10 bases of the junction left unmatched. The length of the CDR3 is 17 residues. The CDR3 DNA follows: TGTGCCAGTAGCCCTTTTTCCGGACTAGCGGGATACAATGAGCAGTTCTTC. It is translated as CASSPFSGLAGYNEQFF.

The chain recombines TRBV7-6 with TRBJ1-1, with D uncertain. Germline CDR1 and CDR2: SGHVS and FNYEAQ. The CDR3 has 14 amino acids. V dropped 1 base and J dropped 7 bases, with 13 bases sitting between them. The CDR3 bases are TGTGCCAGCAGCTTAGGTGGAGGCAGCCATGAAGCTTTCTTT. Amino acids: CASSLGGGSHEAFF.

The genes are TRBV30 and TRBJ2-5; D might be TRBD1 or TRBD2, each matching 5 bases. The J call may not be correct, given that the DNA end is closer to TRBJ2-7. Looked up from germline, CDR1 is GTSNPN and CDR2 is SVGIG (reference sequence). The CDR3 totals 16 residues. The CDR3 spells CAWKCEPGDGNYEQYF. The CDR3, as DNA: TGTGCCTGGAAGTGTGAGCCCGGGGACGGGAACTACGAGCAGTACTTC.

The chain links TRBV19 to TRBJ2-2, with a possible D match to TRBD2 (6 bases). Germline CDR1 and CDR2: LNHDA and SQIVND (reference sequence). This CDR3 has 15 residues. V was clipped by 6 bases and J by 5 bases, with 16 bases between them. CDR3 DNA: TGTGCCAGTAGATGGGGGGACTTGCGAACCGGGGAGCTGTTTTTT. Its protein is CASRWGDLRTGELFF. Based on the CDR3 plus reference TRBV19 and TRBJ2-2, the full variable domain is DGGITQSPKYLFRKEGQNVTLSCEQNLNHDAMYWYRQDPGQGLRLIYYSQIVNDFQKGDIAEGYSVSREKKESFPLTVTSAQKNPTAFYLCASRWGDLRTGELFFGEGSRLTVL.

This rearrangement joins TRBV10-3 to TRBJ1-1; D gene ambiguous. The germline V and J ends were trimmed by 5 bases and 4 bases, with 20 bases remaining between them. There are 16 residues in the CDR3. Per germline, CDR1 ENHRY and CDR2 SYGVKD. The CDR3 DNA is TGTGCCATCAGTACTATGGACCGTCCGCCAAGCACTGAAGCTTTCTTT. This codes for CAISTMDRPPSTEAFF.

CDR3 sequence (DNA): TGCGCCAGCAGCGAGTACTCGGGATCCTACAATGAGCAGTTCTTC. Protein product: CASSEYSGSYNEQFF. The chain joins TRBV5-1 to TRBJ2-1; tentatively, D is TRBD2 (5 bases). This CDR3 spans 15 amino acids. V was clipped by 4 bases and J by 1 base, with 12 bases between them. From germline, CDR1 is SGHRS and CDR2 YFSETQ.